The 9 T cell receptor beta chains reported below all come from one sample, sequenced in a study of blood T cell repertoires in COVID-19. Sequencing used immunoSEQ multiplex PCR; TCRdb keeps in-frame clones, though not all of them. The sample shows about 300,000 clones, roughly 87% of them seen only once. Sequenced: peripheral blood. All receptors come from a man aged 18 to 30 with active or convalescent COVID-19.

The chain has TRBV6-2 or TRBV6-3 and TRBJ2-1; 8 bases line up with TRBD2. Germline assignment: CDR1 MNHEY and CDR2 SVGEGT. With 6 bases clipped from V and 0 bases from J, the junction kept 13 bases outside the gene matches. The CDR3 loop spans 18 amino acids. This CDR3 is CASSPHDLAGFSYNEQFF. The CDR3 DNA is TGTGCCAGCAGCCCACACGACTTAGCGGGGTTCTCCTACAATGAGCAGTTCTTC.

CDR3 residues: CASSWTQESSYEQYF. DNA for the CDR3: TGTGCCAGCAGTTGGACACAGGAGAGCTCCTACGAGCAGTACTTC. V is TRBV13 and J is TRBJ2-7; D is possibly TRBD1 (5 bases). The CDR3 sequence is 15 residues long. The V end lost 6 bases, the J end lost 0 bases, and 15 bases lay between the germline ends. Looked up from germline, CDR1 is PRHDT and CDR2 is FYEKMQ (reference sequence).

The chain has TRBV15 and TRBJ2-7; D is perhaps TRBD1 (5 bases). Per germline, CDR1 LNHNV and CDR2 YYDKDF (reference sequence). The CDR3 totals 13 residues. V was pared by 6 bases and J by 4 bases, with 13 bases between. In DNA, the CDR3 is TGTGCCACCAGTTCGGTCAGGGCTTACGAGCAGTACTTC. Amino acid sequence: CATSSVRAYEQYF. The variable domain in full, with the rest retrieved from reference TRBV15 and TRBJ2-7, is DAMVIQNPRYQVTQFGKPVTLSCSQTLNHNVMYWYQQKSSQAPKLLFHYYDKDFNNEADTPDNFQSRRPNTSFCFLDIRSPGLGDTAMYLCATSSVRAYEQYFGPGTRLTVT.

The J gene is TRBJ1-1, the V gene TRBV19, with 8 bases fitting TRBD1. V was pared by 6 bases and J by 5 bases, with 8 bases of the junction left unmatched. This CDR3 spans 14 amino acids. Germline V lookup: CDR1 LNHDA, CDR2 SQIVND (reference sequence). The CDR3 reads CASSSLRGRTEAFF. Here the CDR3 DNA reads TGTGCCAGTAGCAGCCTCAGGGGGCGGACTGAAGCTTTCTTT.

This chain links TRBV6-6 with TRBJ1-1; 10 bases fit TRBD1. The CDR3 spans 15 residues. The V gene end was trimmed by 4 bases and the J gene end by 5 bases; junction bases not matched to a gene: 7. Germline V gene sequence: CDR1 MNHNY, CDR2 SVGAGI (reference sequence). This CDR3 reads CASSFGTGVGTEAFF. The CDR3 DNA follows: TGTGCCAGCAGTTTTGGGACAGGGGTTGGTACTGAAGCTTTCTTT.

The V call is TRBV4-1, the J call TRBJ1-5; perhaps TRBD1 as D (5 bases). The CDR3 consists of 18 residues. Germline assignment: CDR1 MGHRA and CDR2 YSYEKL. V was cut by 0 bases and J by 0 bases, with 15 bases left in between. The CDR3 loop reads CASSQDGQGWNSNQPQHF. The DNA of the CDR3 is TGCGCCAGCAGCCAAGATGGGCAGGGTTGGAATAGCAATCAGCCCCAGCATTTT.

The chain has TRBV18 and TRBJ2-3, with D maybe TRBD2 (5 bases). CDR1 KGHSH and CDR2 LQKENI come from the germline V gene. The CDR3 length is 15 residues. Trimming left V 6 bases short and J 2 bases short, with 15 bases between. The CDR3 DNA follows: TGTGCCAGCTCTCCCACGGGCGGGTTCACAGATACGCAGTATTTT. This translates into CASSPTGGFTDTQYF.

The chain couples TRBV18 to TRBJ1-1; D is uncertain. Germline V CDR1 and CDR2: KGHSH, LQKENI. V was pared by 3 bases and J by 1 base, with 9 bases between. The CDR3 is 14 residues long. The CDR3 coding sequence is TGTGCCAGCTCACCCGGCGGGCCGAACACTGAAGCTTTCTTT. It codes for CASSPGGPNTEAFF.

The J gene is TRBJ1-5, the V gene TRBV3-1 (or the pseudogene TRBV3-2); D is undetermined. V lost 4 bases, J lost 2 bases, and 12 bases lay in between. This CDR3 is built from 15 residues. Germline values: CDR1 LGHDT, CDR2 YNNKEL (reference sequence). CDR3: CASSPSWGGNQPQHF. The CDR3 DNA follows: TGTGCCAGCAGCCCAAGTTGGGGAGGCAATCAGCCCCAGCATTTT.